What follows are 26 T cell receptor beta chains derived from one specimen sequenced in a study of blood T cell repertoires in COVID-19. Clones were sequenced by immunoSEQ multiplex PCR, and TCRdb holds only the in-frame ones, with some missing. Among under 85,000 clones listed, 85% to 90% were seen once. The specimen sequenced was peripheral blood. Receptors were obtained from a man older than 75 with acute or convalescent COVID-19.

About this clone itself: Germline and junction disagree at one end, which may indicate a read error. The chain is built from TRBV29-1 and TRBJ1-6; D ambiguous. CDR1 and CDR2 from the germline V gene are SQVTM and ANQGSEA. This CDR3 has 14 amino acids. DNA of the CDR3: TGCAGCGTTAAAGAGCGGCAGAATAATTCACCCCTCCACTTT. This translates into CSVKERQNNSPLHF.

J is TRBJ1-1 and V is TRBV9; tentatively, D is TRBD1 (5 bases). The CDR3 sequence is 14 residues long. Per germline, CDR1 SGDLS and CDR2 YYNGEE. The germline V and J ends were trimmed by 4 bases and 3 bases, with 13 bases remaining between them. CDR3 DNA sequence: TGTGCCAGCAGCCCGAGGCAAGGGGACACTGAAGCTTTCTTT. It encodes CASSPRQGDTEAFF.

The J gene is TRBJ1-5, the V gene TRBV29-1; the D gene is possibly TRBD1 (6 bases). V dropped 1 base and J dropped 6 bases, with 10 bases sitting between them. Germline V gives CDR1 SQVTM, CDR2 ANQGSEA. CDR3 size: 13 residues. Here the CDR3 DNA reads TGCAGCGTTGAAGCTGGGGGCGGTCAGCCCCAGCATTTT. Translation gives CSVEAGGGQPQHF.

J is TRBJ2-3 and V is TRBV7-2; D possibly corresponds to TRBD2 (5 bases). The V gene lost 4 bases and the J gene lost 2 bases, with 19 bases spanning the gap. The CDR3 is 17 amino acids. Germline V gene data show CDR1 as SGHTA and CDR2 as FQGNSA. The CDR3 protein is CASSSRLGSIPTDTQYF. CDR3 nucleotides: TGTGCCAGCAGCTCCCGCCTAGGGAGTATCCCCACAGATACGCAGTATTTT.

V is TRBV5-1 and J is TRBJ2-1; unclear D gene. The V and J ends lost 0 bases and 1 base respectively, with 5 bases between them. Per the germline V gene, CDR1 is SGHRS and CDR2 is YFSETQ. CDR3 size: 14 residues. CDR3 loop: CASSLVVSYNEQFF. The DNA for the CDR3 is TGCGCCAGCAGCTTGGTAGTGTCCTACAATGAGCAGTTCTTC.

J is TRBJ2-2 and V is TRBV27; D possibly corresponds to TRBD1 (6 bases). With 4 bases removed from V and 1 base from J, the gap between germline ends came to 16 bases. This CDR3 contains 17 residues. Looked up from germline, CDR1 is MNHEY and CDR2 is SMNVEV (reference sequence). The CDR3 loop reads CASSSRFSRGNTGELFF. CDR3 coding DNA: TGTGCCAGCAGTTCCCGGTTCAGCAGGGGGAACACCGGGGAGCTGTTTTTT.

This chain connects TRBV18 to TRBJ1-3; D possibly corresponds to TRBD1 (5 bases). There are 17 residues in the CDR3. V gave up 0 bases and J gave up 0 bases, with 12 bases separating them. In germline, CDR1 is KGHSH, CDR2 LQKENI. CDR3 sequence reads: CASSPPSGPISGNTIYF. The CDR3 DNA follows: TGTGCCAGCTCACCACCGTCAGGGCCCATCTCTGGAAACACCATATATTTT.

The rearrangement joins TRBV14 to TRBJ1-2, with TRBD1 as a possible D gene (6 bases). This CDR3 contains 13 residues. CDR1 is SGHDN, CDR2 FVKESK, per germline. Trimming cost V 2 bases and J 6 bases, with 10 bases left between them. The CDR3 DNA sequence: TGTGCCAGCAGCCAACTCAAGGGGGATGGCTACACCTTC. This translates into CASSQLKGDGYTF.

This chain connects TRBV5-5 to TRBJ2-7; 13 nucleotides line up with TRBD2. Germline V lookup: CDR1 SGHKS, CDR2 YYEKEE (reference sequence). This CDR3 spans 17 amino acids. Unmatched junction bases numbered 9, after V lost 4 bases and J lost 2 bases. CDR3 residues: CASSDSTSGGWTYEQYF. In DNA form, the CDR3 reads TGTGCCAGCAGCGACTCGACTAGCGGGGGGTGGACCTACGAGCAGTACTTC.

This rearrangement joins TRBV10-2 to TRBJ2-1; weak D call: TRBD2 (6 bases). Germline V lookup: CDR1 WSHSY, CDR2 SAAADI. V was cut by 2 bases and J by 1 base, with 12 bases left in between. CDR3 length: 16 residues. For the CDR3, the DNA is TGCGCCAGCAGTGAGCCTGCCGGGGGTTCCTACAATGAGCAGTTCTTC. Translated: CASSEPAGGSYNEQFF.

The rearrangement uses TRBV2 and TRBJ2-7; 9 bases line up with TRBD1. In germline, CDR1 is SNHLY, CDR2 FYNNEI. V was clipped by 4 bases and J by 3 bases; unmatched bases: 7. The CDR3 length is 15 residues. CDR3 bases: TGTGCCAGCAGTGGTGCCGGGACAGGGTACTACGAGCAGTACTTC. Protein sequence: CASSGAGTGYYEQYF.

V gene TRBV7-8 combines with J gene TRBJ2-1; 8 bases match TRBD2. The germline V gene encodes CDR1 SGHVS and CDR2 FQNEAQ. Trimming at V came to 1 base and at J to 8 bases, leaving 13 bases not matched to a gene. The CDR3 has 17 residues. This chain's CDR3 is CASSLVHSGGPFDEQFF. The CDR3 region has the DNA TGTGCCAGCAGCTTAGTTCACTCGGGAGGGCCATTCGATGAGCAGTTCTTC. Combining the CDR3 with reference TRBV7-8 and TRBJ2-1 gives the whole variable domain GAGVSQSPRYKVAKRGQDVALRCDPISGHVSLFWYQQALGQGPEFLTYFQNEAQLDKSGLPSDRFFAERPEGSVSTLKIQRTQQEDSAVYLCASSLVHSGGPFDEQFFGPGTRLTVL.

The chain links TRBV19 to TRBJ1-3; the D gene is possibly TRBD1 (6 bases). Between the trimmed V and J ends, which lost 3 bases and 2 bases, there was a span of 11 bases. CDR1 and CDR2 from the germline V gene are LNHDA and SQIVND (reference sequence). The CDR3 consists of 15 residues. The CDR3 DNA reads as TGTGCCAGTAGTATGGGCAGGGGCACTGGAAACACCATATATTTT. It is translated as CASSMGRGTGNTIYF. Filled out from reference TRBV19 and TRBJ1-3, the complete variable domain reads DGGITQSPKYLFRKEGQNVTLSCEQNLNHDAMYWYRQDPGQGLRLIYYSQIVNDFQKGDIAEGYSVSREKKESFPLTVTSAQKNPTAFYLCASSMGRGTGNTIYFGEGSWLTVV.

The chain employs TRBV30 and TRBJ2-3; D is possibly TRBD2 (6 bases). V gave up 0 bases and J gave up 2 bases, with 12 bases separating them. This CDR3 has 15 amino acids. Germline V gene sequence: CDR1 GTSNPN, CDR2 SVGIG (reference sequence). Written as DNA, the CDR3 is TGTGCCTGGAGTGTGCGGGGACTCAACACAGATACGCAGTATTTT. This translates into CAWSVRGLNTDTQYF.

The CDR3 bases are TGTGCCAGCAGGAGACTAGCGGGGAGCACAGATACGCAGTATTTT. Translation: CASRRLAGSTDTQYF. This sequence joins TRBV2 and TRBJ2-3, with TRBD2 matching 11 bases. The germline gives CDR1 SNHLY, CDR2 FYNNEI. This CDR3 is built from 15 residues. V was pared by 6 bases and J by 0 bases, with 2 bases of the junction left unmatched.

The chain links TRBV20-1 to TRBJ2-1; possible D gene TRBD2, 5 bases. Germline assignment: CDR1 DFQATT and CDR2 SNEGSKA (reference sequence). V lost 1 base and J 9 bases, leaving 7 bases between the germline ends. The CDR3 has 11 residues. CDR3 nucleotides: TGCAGTGCTAGAGGGGAGCGTGAGCAGTTCTTC. Protein: CSARGEREQFF.

The J gene is TRBJ1-2, the V gene TRBV6-5; 7 bases are a match to TRBD1. Trimming removed 7 bases from V and 8 bases from J; junction bases left unmatched: 10. CDR1 MNHEY and CDR2 SVGAGI come from the germline V gene. The CDR3 has 13 residues. The CDR3: CASTSGTAEGYTF. CDR3 DNA: TGTGCCAGCACCTCCGGGACAGCTGAAGGCTACACCTTC.

V usage is TRBV11-2 and J usage is TRBJ2-1, with no clear D. The V gene's germline CDR1 is SGHAT and CDR2 FQNNGV. This CDR3 is 13 amino acids long. Trimming took 2 bases from V and 8 from J, leaving 10 bases between them. The CDR3 coding sequence is TGTGCCAGCAGCTTAATGAGGTGGGATGAGCAGTTCTTC. Protein sequence: CASSLMRWDEQFF.

The chain employs TRBV27 and TRBJ2-7; 8 nucleotides align to TRBD1. J gave up 2 bases and V 7 bases, and 10 bases lay outside the gene matches. The CDR3 contains 15 residues. In germline, CDR1 is MNHEY, CDR2 SMNVEV (reference sequence). The CDR3 DNA sequence: TGTGCCAGCACCCTAGCCGGGACAGGTACCTACGAGCAGTACTTC. This encodes CASTLAGTGTYEQYF.

The chain couples TRBV3-1 (or the pseudogene TRBV3-2) to TRBJ1-6, with 10 bases aligning to TRBD1. The germline CDR1 and CDR2 sequences are LGHDT and YNNKEL (reference sequence). The length of the CDR3 is 14 residues. V lost 7 bases, J lost 9 bases, and 6 bases stayed unmatched. The DNA of the CDR3 is TGTGCCAGCAACCTCGGACAGGGGGGTTCACCCCTCCACTTT. This translates into CASNLGQGGSPLHF.

This clone was seen only once. The CDR3 here is CASSSRQGRGEQFF. DNA for the CDR3: TGTGCCAGTAGTTCACGACAGGGGAGGGGTGAGCAGTTCTTC. The rearrangement links TRBV19 to TRBJ2-1; TRBD1 might be the D (8 bases). Germline V CDR1 and CDR2: LNHDA, SQIVND (reference sequence). V dropped 5 bases and J dropped 9 bases, with 17 bases sitting between them. The CDR3 extends over 14 amino acids.

This clone has a single count. V and J are TRBV18 and TRBJ2-5; D is perhaps TRBD1 (5 bases). V lost 6 bases and J lost 3, with 11 bases in between. Per the germline V gene, CDR1 is KGHSH and CDR2 is LQKENI. CDR3 length: 13 residues. The CDR3: CASSMGQEETQYF. CDR3 sequence (DNA): TGTGCCAGCTCCATGGGGCAGGAAGAGACCCAGTACTTC.

The V gene is TRBV6-6, the J gene TRBJ1-5; 7 nucleotides agree with TRBD1. CDR3 length equals 17 residues. Germline assignment: CDR1 MNHNY and CDR2 SVGAGI (reference sequence). V gave up 5 bases and J gave up 0 bases; unmatched junction bases: 10. The CDR3 loop is CASSRQGLGYSNQPQHF. The CDR3 DNA is TGTGCCAGCAGTCGACAGGGTTTGGGTTATAGCAATCAGCCCCAGCATTTT.

This chain uses TRBV12-5 with TRBJ2-1, with D possibly being TRBD2 (6 bases). Germline V gene lookup returns CDR1 LGHNT and CDR2 FRNRAP. The CDR3 is 20 amino acids. Trimming stripped 1 base from V and 2 bases from J, with 24 bases between. The CDR3 loop reads CASGLGGVPLLPITYNEQFF. CDR3 coding DNA: TGTGCTAGTGGTTTGGGGGGGGTACCACTTTTACCGATTACCTACAATGAGCAGTTCTTC.

The J gene is TRBJ2-7, the V gene TRBV6-5; D uncertain. The CDR3 contains 14 residues. The V end was cut by 5 bases, the J end by 5 bases, with 16 bases between. CDR1 and CDR2 from the germline V gene are MNHEY and SVGAGI. The CDR3 nucleotides are TGTGCCAGCAGTACCAACTTGGTGTTGGACGAGCAGTACTTC. Translation gives CASSTNLVLDEQYF.

As DNA, the CDR3 is TGTGCCAGCAGTCGAACCCTCGGAGGGGACTACACCTTC. Translated, it gives CASSRTLGGDYTF. J is TRBJ1-2 and V is TRBV6-6; D perhaps matches TRBD1 (5 bases). Trimming took off 5 bases at V and 10 bases at J, with 17 bases between the two ends. The CDR3 is 13 residues long. In germline, CDR1 is MNHNY, CDR2 SVGAGI (reference sequence).